The present entry profiles one TCR beta chain with its context. There is no known antigen for this receptor. No base quality values were provided; no much bigger clone lies one nucleotide off. Trimming at the junction amounts to 0 bases on V and 4 bases on J, and the germline ends lie 16 bases apart. The germline V gene supplies CDR1 SGHRS and CDR2 YFSETQ. Measured from the cysteine to the phenylalanine, the CDR3 is 16 residues long. The retained sequence is limited to the CDR3, 48 bases, with the frame set at the first base. TCRbeta CDR3 regions were amplified from genomic DNA using the immunoSEQ Assay, a bias-controlled multiplex PCR. As for how the authors treated the data: Within the assay, amplification of reference gene primers was used to estimate how many nucleated cells each sample contained. To quantify the absolute abundance of each unique TCRbeta CDR3 rearrangement, sequence reads were collapsed and filtered. Productive Simpson clonality was computed per sample as the square root of Simpson's diversity index over productive rearrangements. The table comes from immuneACCESS by way of TCRdb, which keeps in-frame sequences with V and J called. Part of the clones is missing from these tables; in studies checked, under half for an unresolved V gene and the rest for unknown reasons. That table supplies the V and J calls and clone size; D and trimming were determined from the DNA. The sample has 350,000 to 500,000 clones on record, about 90% of them singletons. 0.8% to 0.9% of the sample rests with the top ten.

This sample was included in a study of blood T cell repertoires in COVID-19 (TCRdb year 2020). Context from the whole study: Samples covering the acute and convalescent phases of COVID-19 were provided by collaborators in the United States, Italy and Spain. The prospective study material was composed of cDNA or gDNA derived from T cells, B-cell-depleted T cells, or PBMCs. Deeply sampled blood TCRbeta repertoires from subjects exposed to, actively infected with, or recovered from COVID-19 were included in the dataset. The repertoires were released in a freely available public database meant as a resource for research on the immune response to SARS-CoV-2. Samples were obtained from the ongoing ImmuneRACE study (first 160 participants) and from roughly 1,300 subjects provided by 6 global collaborators. The sample metadata nearly always contained a de-identified subject ID, COVID-19 status, age in years and sex. Where available, HLA class I and class II types were obtained from metadata supplied by the sample provider rather than from assay-based typing.

At one collaborating source in Seattle, patients were enrolled during active infection and were followed longitudinally through the course of disease. Collaborating institutions collected whole blood in K2EDTA tubes following their own protocols. Collaborator samples were shipped for TCRbeta analysis as frozen whole blood, isolated PBMCs, or DNA extracted from either sample type. The paper as a whole reports these results and caveats: The quantity of clinical and demographic metadata differed by source and by participant and was supplied without curation.

The receptor's source is a man aged 18-30 years with COVID-19, enrolled during active disease. Sample: peripheral blood. The rearranged segments are TRBV5-1 and TRBJ1-1; the D gene is possibly TRBD1, with 5 bases matching. CDR3 reads: CASSLAWGGAATEAFF. The DNA reads TGCGCCAGCAGCTTGGCCTGGGGAGGGGCGGCCACTGAAGCTTTCTTT.